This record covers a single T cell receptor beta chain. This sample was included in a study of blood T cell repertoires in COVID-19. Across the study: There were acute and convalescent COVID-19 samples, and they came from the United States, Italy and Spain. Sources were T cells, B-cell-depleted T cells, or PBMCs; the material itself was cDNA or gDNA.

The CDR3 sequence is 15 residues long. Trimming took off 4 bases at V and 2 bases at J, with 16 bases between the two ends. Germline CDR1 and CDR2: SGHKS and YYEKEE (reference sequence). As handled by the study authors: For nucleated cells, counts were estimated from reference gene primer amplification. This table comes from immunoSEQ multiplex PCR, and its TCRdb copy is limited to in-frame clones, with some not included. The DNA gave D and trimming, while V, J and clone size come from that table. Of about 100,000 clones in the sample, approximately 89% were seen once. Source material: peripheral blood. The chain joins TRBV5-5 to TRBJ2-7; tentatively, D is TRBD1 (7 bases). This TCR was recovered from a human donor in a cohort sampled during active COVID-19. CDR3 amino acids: CASSAGQLMTYEQYF. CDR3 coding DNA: TGTGCCAGCAGCGCGGGACAGCTTATGACCTACGAGCAGTACTTC.